A selection of T cell receptor beta chains follows, all from one sample in a study of shared T cell receptors in the human thymus. The repertoire was sequenced with immunoSEQ multiplex PCR; TCRdb's copy has only in-frame clones and lacks some. The sample has some 760,000 clones, 80% to 90% seen once. These data were likewise used in another study, on human thymus T cells.

Sequenced sample: thymocytes. Source of these receptors: a girl less than two years old with a congenital heart defect. Each CDR3 is given with its conserved first and last residue. Each record gives: V gene, clone size, CDR3 length, J gene, D gene, CDR3 protein, CDR3 DNA. A D gene is named only where the DNA matches it firmly. Clone size is shown for a subset of rows, as once, few, many or a class of expanded clone.

TRBV6-1	-	14	TRBJ2-3	-	CASKGGAMPDTQYF	TGTGCCAGCAAGGGCGGGGCAATGCCAGATACGCAGTATTTT
TRBV5-5	-	18	TRBJ1-5	TRBD1	CASSLGDRAAESNQPQHF	TGTGCCAGCAGCTTAGGGGACAGGGCGGCCGAGAGCAATCAGCCCCAGCATTTT
TRBV19	-	14	TRBJ1-2	TRBD1	CASSRATGLGGYTF	TGTGCCAGTAGTAGAGCGACAGGGCTAGGAGGCTACACCTTC
TRBV27	-	13	TRBJ1-2	TRBD1	CASRQTGNYGYTF	TGTGCCAGCAGACAGACAGGGAACTATGGCTACACCTTC
TRBV5-1	-	15	TRBJ1-2	TRBD1	CASSERDRDADGYTF	TGCGCCAGCAGCGAGAGGGACAGGGATGCGGATGGCTACACCTTC
TRBV6-1	-	15	TRBJ1-2	-	CASSEAPDSFYGYTF	TGTGCCAGCAGTGAAGCACCAGACTCTTTCTATGGCTACACCTTC
TRBV11-2	-	16	TRBJ1-3	-	CASSSDVTVSGNTIYF	TGTGCCAGCAGCTCAGATGTAACTGTTTCTGGAAACACCATATATTTT
TRBV23-1	-	13	TRBJ2-7	-	CASSQSRVYEQYF	TGCGCCAGCAGTCAATCGCGGGTCTACGAGCAGTACTTC
TRBV5-1	-	17	TRBJ2-3	TRBD2	CASSGTSGGSGTDTQYF	TGCGCCAGCAGCGGAACTAGCGGGGGGTCAGGCACAGATACGCAGTATTTT
TRBV6-1	few	14	TRBJ1-6	TRBD1	CASSPGQGNSPLHF	TGTGCCAGCAGTCCGGGACAGGGGAATTCACCCCTCCACTTT
TRBV19	-	16	TRBJ2-7	TRBD1	CASSTRSWTGIYEQYF	TGTGCCAGTAGTACCAGATCCTGGACAGGGATTTACGAGCAGTACTTC
TRBV25-1	-	16	TRBJ2-1	-	CASGVSMGGLQNEQFF	TGTGCCAGCGGAGTGTCGATGGGCGGACTCCAAAATGAGCAGTTCTTC
TRBV6-5	once	15	TRBJ1-3	-	CASSPGSLSGNTIYF	TGTGCCAGCAGCCCCGGGTCTCTCTCTGGAAACACCATATATTTT
TRBV7-8	-	17	TRBJ2-3	TRBD2	CASSPTGAGGPPDTQYF	TGTGCCAGCAGCCCCACGGGAGCGGGGGGGCCCCCAGATACGCAGTATTTT
TRBV10-2	-	16	TRBJ1-4	TRBD1	CASRRTGAGRNEKLFF	TGCGCCAGCAGGAGGACAGGGGCCGGGCGCAATGAAAAACTGTTTTTT
TRBV14	-	13	TRBJ2-3	-	CASSQLPADTQYF	TGTGCCAGCAGCCAACTCCCGGCAGATACGCAGTATTTT
TRBV4-3	-	14	TRBJ2-5	-	CASSQEEETETQYF	TGCGCCAGCAGCCAAGAAGAGGAGACGGAGACCCAGTACTTC
TRBV5-6	-	16	TRBJ2-4	TRBD1	CASSLEQGKAKNIQYF	TGTGCCAGCAGCTTGGAACAGGGGAAGGCCAAAAACATTCAGTACTTC
TRBV6-5	-	13	TRBJ1-2	-	CASSYSIGRGYTF	TGTGCCAGCAGTTACTCGATTGGGCGAGGCTACACCTTC
TRBV6-6	-	15	TRBJ2-7	TRBD1	CASSGPGTGRNEQYF	TGTGCCAGCAGTGGCCCCGGGACAGGGAGAAACGAGCAGTACTTC
TRBV6-1	-	22	TRBJ2-1	TRBD1	CASSEGPTEGQGRNTTNNEQFF	TGTGCCAGCAGTGAAGGACCGACAGAAGGACAGGGTAGAAACACAACCAACAATGAGCAGTTCTTC
TRBV28	-	18	TRBJ2-7	-	CASSSPPPGLSSSYEQYF	TGTGCCAGCAGTTCCCCTCCCCCGGGACTCTCGAGCTCCTACGAGCAGTACTTC
TRBV5-1	once	16	TRBJ2-2	TRBD2	CASRLGRGPVTGELFF	TGCGCCAGCCGACTGGGGAGGGGCCCCGTCACCGGGGAGCTGTTTTTT
TRBV6-1	-	17	TRBJ1-2	-	CASSDRGMAGASYGYTF	TGTGCCAGCAGTGATCGGGGAATGGCAGGAGCTTCTTATGGCTACACCTTC
TRBV5-6	once	14	TRBJ1-1	TRBD1	CASSLVGTDTEAFF	TGTGCCAGCAGCTTGGTAGGGACAGACACTGAAGCTTTCTTT
TRBV6-1	-	16	TRBJ1-6	-	CASSEILTALNSPLHF	TGTGCCAGCAGTGAAATCCTGACAGCCCTAAATTCACCCCTCCACTTT
TRBV9	-	14	TRBJ1-1	-	CASSVGNGSTEAFF	TGTGCCAGCAGCGTAGGTAACGGGAGCACTGAAGCTTTCTTT
TRBV19	-	16	TRBJ1-5	-	CASSMRTDISNQPQHF	TGTGCCAGTAGTATGAGGACAGACATTAGCAATCAGCCCCAGCATTTT
TRBV2	-	14	TRBJ2-1	TRBD2	CASSVGTSGGVWFF	TGTGCCAGCAGCGTAGGGACTAGCGGGGGGGTTTGGTTCTTC